The clone carrying this TCR beta chain was seen more than once but under ten times. Expressed TCRB transcripts were sequenced after all isolated RNA was converted to cDNA. TCRdb's copy holds only in-frame clones and misses some; the assay was immunoSEQ multiplex PCR. Of 200,000 to 250,000 clones listed, around 26% were seen once; the top ten hold approximately 4%. The authors sorted CD4+ naive, central memory, regulatory and stem cell-like memory cells via CD45RO/CCR7/CD25/CD127/CD95/CD27. With V trimmed by 11 bases and J by 8 bases, 14 bases remained unmatched. The CDR3 contains 14 residues. CDR1 and CDR2 from the germline V gene are SNHLY and FYNNEI. This specimen comes from a study of beta chain features in type 1 diabetes. As for the study in general: The examined sorted cells totaled approximately 100 million across samples.

The receptor comes from a man in his thirties or forties in good health. J is TRBJ2-1 and V is TRBV2; 8 nucleotides match TRBD2. The sequencing sample was made of central memory CD4+ T cells from blood. The CDR3 sequence: CASKRERELDEQFF. The CDR3 nucleotides are TGTGCCTCCAAGAGGGAGCGGGAGTTGGATGAGCAGTTCTTC.